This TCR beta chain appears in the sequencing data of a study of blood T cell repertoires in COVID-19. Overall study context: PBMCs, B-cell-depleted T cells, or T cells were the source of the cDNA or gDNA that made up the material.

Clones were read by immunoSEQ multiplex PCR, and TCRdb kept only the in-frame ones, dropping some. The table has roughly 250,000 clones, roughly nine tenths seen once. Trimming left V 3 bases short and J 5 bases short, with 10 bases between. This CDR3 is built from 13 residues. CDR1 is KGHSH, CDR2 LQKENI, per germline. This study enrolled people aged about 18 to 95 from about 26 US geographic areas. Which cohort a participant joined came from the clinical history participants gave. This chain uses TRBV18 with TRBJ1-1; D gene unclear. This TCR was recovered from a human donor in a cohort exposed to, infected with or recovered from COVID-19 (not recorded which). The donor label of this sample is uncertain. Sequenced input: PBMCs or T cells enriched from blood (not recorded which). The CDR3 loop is CASSPSERTEAFF. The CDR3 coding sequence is TGTGCCAGCTCACCGAGCGAGAGAACTGAAGCTTTCTTT.